This T cell receptor beta chain was obtained from a study of cytomegalovirus exposure and HLA in healthy donors. As for the study in general: The roughly 130 validation repertoires used the same platform as the roughly 670 first-cohort repertoires (as reported by a later analysis). The study's findings and limits: In vitro data verified a few CMV-associated chains as specific for CMV antigens.

Remarks on this clone: The antigen is not known.

The data were produced by immunoSEQ multiplex PCR, yet TCRdb's version contains in-frame clones alone and is incomplete. Altogether tens of thousands of clones are present, about 93% being singletons, with the ten largest covering around 1.2%. CDR3 length: 16 amino acids. In germline, CDR1 is KGHSH, CDR2 LQKENI. V dropped 1 base and J dropped 0; count of bases not matched to a gene: 6. The sequence came from a woman aged 25 to 39 in good health and CMV-seropositive. The rearrangement joins TRBV18 to TRBJ2-7; 7 nucleotides agree with TRBD2. The material sequenced was PBMCs. CDR3 sequence (DNA): TGTGCCAGCTCACCACTTCGGGACTACCCCTCCTACGAGCAGTACTTC. Translated: CASSPLRDYPSYEQYF.